In this sample, the clone carrying this TCR beta chain turned up a few times. Antigen unknown. Libraries of TCR beta came from quantitative 5'-RACE with molecular barcodes. One entry per CDR3 protein, called by TCRdb with MiXCR from the 5' RACE reads. The profile covers under 850,000 distinct CDR3 sequences, with around 20% appearing a single time and about 20% taken by the ten largest. This entry belongs to a study of CD8 T cells in ankylosing spondylitis. General study findings and limits: Disease-linked clones were CD8+ and relatively rare in peripheral blood. Matched synovial fluid from ankylosing spondylitis patients was reported to be enriched for disease-linked clones. There was a TCR beta motif, made of several highly homologous variants, that appeared characteristic of ankylosing spondylitis blood.

There are 16 residues in the CDR3. The germline V gene encodes CDR1 MNHEY and CDR2 SMNVEV (reference sequence). V dropped 3 bases and J dropped 7; count of bases not matched to a gene: 15. The TCR was taken from a male donor with ankylosing spondylitis. Sequencing was carried out using blood, either unsorted or a sorted T cell fraction (not recorded which). The chain employs TRBV27 and TRBJ2-7; 7 nucleotides match TRBD1. CDR3 bases: TGTGCCAGCAGTTTCCTATCGACAGGGCCGGTTATGGAGCAGTACTTC. Its protein product is CASSFLSTGPVMEQYF.